This is a list of T cell receptor beta chains from one sample in a study of T cells in localized non-small cell lung cancer. Some clones are missing from TCRdb's copy, which holds only in-frame ones; the method was immunoSEQ multiplex PCR. The repertoire consists of 50,000 to 70,000 clones, with roughly 79% occurring once and the leading ten covering about 4.5%. Sequenced material: PBMCs, taken before any cancer treatment. These receptors were collected from a man between 40 and 70 years old with stage II lung adenocarcinoma. Both conserved end residues are part of each CDR3. A D gene is named only where the DNA matches it firmly. Size tells how often a clone was seen (once, few, many) or the class of an expanded clone, and some rows leave it out.

CDR3: CASSVSDEKLFF
size: few
J: TRBJ1-4
D: -
V: TRBV28

CDR3: CASSLRVSGSVVTQYF
size: -
J: TRBJ2-5
D: TRBD2
V: TRBV7-8

CDR3: CASSFDRGQPQHF
size: few
J: TRBJ1-5
D: TRBD1
V: TRBV7-2

CDR3: CASSSLGLAGNNEQFF
size: -
J: TRBJ2-1
D: TRBD2
V: TRBV19

CDR3: CASSLLTYEQYF
size: -
J: TRBJ2-7
D: -
V: TRBV11-3

CDR3: CASAPRSGATGELFF
size: -
J: TRBJ2-2
D: -
V: TRBV12-5

CDR3: CASSYADRGYGYTF
size: -
J: TRBJ1-2
D: TRBD1
V: TRBV6-6

CDR3: CASSEAVGVLTEAFF
size: -
J: TRBJ1-1
D: -
V: TRBV6-1

CDR3: CASSPGGIYTEAFF
size: -
J: TRBJ1-1
D: -
V: TRBV5-6

CDR3: CASKEAPDGTDTQYF
size: -
J: TRBJ2-3
D: -
V: TRBV5-1

CDR3: CASSVEPLRAAGTEAFF
size: -
J: TRBJ1-1
D: -
V: TRBV9